The T cell receptor (beta chain) described here comes from a study of graft-versus-host responses after intestinal transplantation. Overall study context: Multivisceral, liver-intestinal, or isolated intestinal transplants were performed in recipients. For two to four years after anti-thymocyte globulin induction, all recipients took tacrolimus and steroids. Study results and caveats: Analysis identified GvH clones in recipient marrow, with some appearing first in ileum or blood.

Method: immunoSEQ multiplex PCR; TCRdb's copy keeps in-frame clones and lacks some. The sample lists about 80,000 clones, roughly nine tenths seen once, with approximately 0.34% in the top ten. This clone was counted once. What it binds is not known. The CDR3 is 14 amino acids. Germline V lookup: CDR1 MDHEN, CDR2 SYDVKM. V lost 5 bases, J lost 5 bases, and 13 bases lay in between. V gene TRBV28 combines with J gene TRBJ1-5; D might be TRBD1 (5 bases). Sequenced material: unstimulated CD4+ T cells sorted from spleen or lymph node cells, taken before intestinal transplant. The source is a human donor who received an intestinal transplant. CDR3 protein: CASSGGIVDQPQHF. In DNA form, the CDR3 reads TGTGCCAGCAGTGGGGGGATAGTTGATCAGCCCCAGCATTTT. Drawing the rest from reference TRBV28 and TRBJ1-5, the complete variable domain is DVKVTQSSRYLVKRTGEKVFLECVQDMDHENMFWYRQDPGLGLRLIYFSYDVKMKEKGDIPEGYSVSREKKERFSLILESASTNQTSMYLCASSGGIVDQPQHFGDGTRLSIL.